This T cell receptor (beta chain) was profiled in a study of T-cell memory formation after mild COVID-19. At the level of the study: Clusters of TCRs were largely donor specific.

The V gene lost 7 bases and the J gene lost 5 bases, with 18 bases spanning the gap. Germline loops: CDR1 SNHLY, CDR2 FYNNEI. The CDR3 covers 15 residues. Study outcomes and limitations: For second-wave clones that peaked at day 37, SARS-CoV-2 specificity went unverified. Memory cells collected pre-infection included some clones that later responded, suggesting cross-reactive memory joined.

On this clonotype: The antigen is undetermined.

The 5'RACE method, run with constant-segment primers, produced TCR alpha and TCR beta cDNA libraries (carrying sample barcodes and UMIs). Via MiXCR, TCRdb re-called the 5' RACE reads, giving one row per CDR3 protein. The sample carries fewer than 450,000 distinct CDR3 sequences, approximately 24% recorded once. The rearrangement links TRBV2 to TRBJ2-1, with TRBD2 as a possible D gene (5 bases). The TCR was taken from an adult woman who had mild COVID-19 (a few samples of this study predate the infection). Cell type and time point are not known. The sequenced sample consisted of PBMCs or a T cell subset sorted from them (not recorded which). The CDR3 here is CASTDYTNTNNEQFF. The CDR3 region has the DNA TGTGCCAGCACCGACTACACCAACACCAACAATGAGCAGTTCTTC.